This TCR beta chain comes out of a study of esophageal squamous cell carcinoma under preoperative chemotherapy (dated by TCRdb to 2016 to 2019). Study-wide context: TCR repertoires were profiled in both peripheral blood T cells and tumor-infiltrating lymphocytes. The study assessed how paclitaxel-nedaplatin chemotherapy affected T-cell receptor repertoires in patients with esophageal squamous cell carcinoma. A few patients with primary esophageal squamous cell carcinoma made up the cohort. Repertoires from samples collected before paclitaxel-nedaplatin therapy were compared with repertoires from samples collected after the therapy. Results the study describes overall, beyond this receptor: Post-treatment tumor-infiltrating lymphocytes appeared partly derived from peripheral T cells migrating into the tumor, not solely from local clonal changes. TCR diversity increased significantly in peripheral T cells after chemotherapy, but not in tumor-infiltrating lymphocytes. Immediate and substantial changes in clonotype frequency were induced by paclitaxel-nedaplatin therapy, and contraction rather than amplification was more likely to be observed among abundant clones. A small cohort was used, with only 4 to 6 patients with esophageal squamous cell carcinoma being analyzed.

CDR1 and CDR2, per the germline V gene, are MGHDK and SYGVNS. From its cysteine to its phenylalanine, the CDR3 spans 13 amino acids. Left in the record is the CDR3 DNA by itself, 39 bases read in frame from the first base. V is pared back by 6 bases and J by 0 bases, with 3 bases lying between the germline termini. Points on this clonotype: Its antigen is currently not known. No base qualities exist here, and no much larger clone lies one base off it.

The sample's time point label, decoded: after preoperative PTX-NDP chemotherapy. Before surgery, patients were given paclitaxel-nedaplatin as preoperative chemotherapy. The method was PCR. The sequencer listed for this sample is HiSeq X Ten. High-throughput sequencing was used to characterize TCR repertoires. Using fastp at Q25 and MiXCR, TCRdb reprocessed the public reads and kept productive beta chains. When rows share a CDR3 protein, they turn into one entry using the most common DNA and genes. This sample comprises under 14,000 distinct CDR3 sequences, 50% to 70% of them detected only once. The top ten hold 29% of the sample.

The chain couples TRBV25-1 to TRBJ2-6, with the D gene not confidently named. This specimen was collected from a patient given preoperative chemotherapy. This sequence was found in a human donor with esophageal squamous cell carcinoma. The donor label of this sample is uncertain. The nucleotide sequence is TGTGCCAGCAGGACCTCTGGGGCCAACGTCCTGACTTTC. Translated, it reads CASRTSGANVLTF.